These 27 T cell receptor beta chains were all obtained from the same sample, sequenced in a study of T cell changes during pregnancy in multiple sclerosis. Sequenced by immunoSEQ multiplex PCR; TCRdb stores in-frame clones only, minus some. This sample has some 54,000 clones, with approximately 93% found just once. Specimen: peripheral blood, collected after pregnancy. Every receptor here comes from a female donor with multiple sclerosis, enrolled in a pregnancy study.

The chain recombines TRBV5-5 with TRBJ1-2; TRBD1 aligns across 10 bases. The V gene end was trimmed by 3 bases and the J gene end by 4 bases; junction bases not matched to a gene: 9. Germline V gene lookup returns CDR1 SGHKS and CDR2 YYEKEE (reference sequence). The CDR3 has 16 residues. CDR3 DNA: TGTGCCAGCAGCTCCGGAGGGACAGGGGCTCCCTATGGCTACACCTTC. This translates into CASSSGGTGAPYGYTF.

The V and J genes are TRBV18 and TRBJ1-1, with TRBD1 matching 8 bases. The germline gives CDR1 KGHSH, CDR2 LQKENI. Trimming took 2 bases from V and 1 from J; bases not matched to a gene: 6. The CDR3 has 16 residues. The CDR3 region has the DNA TGTGCCAGCTCACCATCCGACAGGGGCTCGAACACTGAAGCTTTCTTT. This encodes CASSPSDRGSNTEAFF.

This clone showed up just a few times. Here the CDR3 reads CASSDWTSGTYNEQFF. DNA of the CDR3: TGTGCCAGCAGCGATTGGACTAGCGGGACCTACAATGAGCAGTTCTTC. The chain employs TRBV9 and TRBJ2-1; TRBD2 matches 12 bases. Trimming cost V 3 bases and J 2 bases; bases outside gene matches: 3. Germline V gene sequence: CDR1 SGDLS, CDR2 YYNGEE. This CDR3 has 16 residues.

The V and J genes are TRBV10-2 and TRBJ2-7; the match to TRBD2 covers 10 bases. V lost 4 bases to trimming and J lost 5 bases; unmatched junction nucleotides: 5. CDR1 and CDR2 from the germline V gene are WSHSY and SAAADI. There are 14 residues in the CDR3. The CDR3 here is CASSATSGPNEQYF. CDR3 in DNA: TGCGCCAGCAGTGCGACTAGCGGGCCAAACGAGCAGTACTTC.

J is TRBJ2-7 and V is TRBV29-1, with TRBD1 matching over 9 bases. The CDR3 length is 17 residues. With 7 bases clipped from V and 0 bases from J, the junction kept 16 bases outside the gene matches. Germline CDR1 reads SQVTM; CDR2 reads ANQGSEA. The DNA of the CDR3 is TGCAGCGCAACTCCGGGACAGGGATTTTTTGGCTCCTACGAGCAGTACTTC. This sequence encodes CSATPGQGFFGSYEQYF.

The genes are TRBV5-1 and TRBJ1-2; TRBD1 is a possible D gene (5 bases). The V end lost 5 bases, the J end lost 4 bases, and 12 bases lay between the germline ends. The CDR3 sequence is 13 residues long. Germline V lookup: CDR1 SGHRS, CDR2 YFSETQ. CDR3: CASRYDSTYGYTF. CDR3 DNA: TGCGCCAGCAGATATGACAGTACCTATGGCTACACCTTC.

The CDR3, as DNA: TGCGCCAGCAGCTTGGAAGGCGGGATTAGCAATGAGCAGTTCTTC. Encoded protein: CASSLEGGISNEQFF. The chain employs TRBV5-1 and TRBJ2-1; a possible D gene is TRBD2 (6 bases). Trimming took 0 bases from V and 6 from J, leaving 13 bases between them. The germline V gene encodes CDR1 SGHRS and CDR2 YFSETQ. This CDR3 is 15 amino acids long. The entire variable domain, with the rest obtained from reference TRBV5-1 and TRBJ2-1, is as follows: KAGVTQTPRYLIKTRGQQVTLSCSPISGHRSVSWYQQTPGQGLQFLFEYFSETQRNKGNFPGRFSGRQFSNSRSEMNVSTLELGDSALYLCASSLEGGISNEQFFGPGTRLTVL.

The chain carries TRBV7-2 and TRBJ2-3; 8 bases match TRBD2. The ends lost 4 bases at V and 6 bases at J; junction bases unmatched: 6. Germline V lookup: CDR1 SGHTA, CDR2 FQGNSA. This CDR3 contains 14 residues. CDR3 in DNA: TGTGCCAGCAGCTCGCGGGGGGTCCGGGATACGCAGTATTTT. Its translation: CASSSRGVRDTQYF.

The V gene is TRBV4-3, the J gene TRBJ2-1; TRBD2 matches 8 bases. The CDR3 covers 17 residues. With V trimmed by 4 bases and J by 0 bases, 8 bases remained unmatched. Germline V lookup: CDR1 LGHNA, CDR2 YSLEER. This chain's CDR3 is CASSPSWSGSSYNEQFF. In DNA, the CDR3 is TGCGCCAGCAGCCCTAGCTGGAGCGGGAGCTCCTACAATGAGCAGTTCTTC.

The chain employs TRBV11-1 and TRBJ2-1; 9 bases line up with TRBD2. The CDR3 is made up of 17 amino acids. Looked up from germline, CDR1 is SGHAT and CDR2 is FQDESV (reference sequence). V dropped 0 bases and J dropped 4; count of bases not matched to a gene: 7. The CDR3 here is CASSLAFPLAGYNEQFF. The CDR3 region has the DNA TGTGCCAGCAGCTTAGCTTTTCCCCTAGCGGGGTACAATGAGCAGTTCTTC.

CDR3 region: CSVEGWQGHYEQYF. CDR3 coding DNA: TGCAGCGTTGAAGGCTGGCAGGGACACTACGAGCAGTACTTC. The rearrangement joins TRBV29-1 to TRBJ2-7; D is possibly TRBD1 (6 bases). Trimming pared 1 base from V and 3 bases from J, leaving 13 bases between. CDR3 length: 14 residues. Germline CDR1 reads SQVTM; CDR2 reads ANQGSEA.

The V call is TRBV6-4, the J call TRBJ2-3; 8 bases line up with TRBD2. This CDR3 has 15 residues. V shed 5 bases, J shed 1 base, and the junction held 5 bases outside the gene matches. CDR1 and CDR2 (germline): MRHNA, SNTAGT. DNA of the CDR3: TGTGCCAGCAGTAGCGGGAGCGGCGGCACAGATACGCAGTATTTT. Amino acid sequence: CASSSGSGGTDTQYF.

This chain connects TRBV2 to TRBJ2-1, with 9 positions matching TRBD2. Germline V gene data show CDR1 as SNHLY and CDR2 as FYNNEI. The trim removed 3 bases at V and 3 bases at J, leaving 12 bases unmatched. The CDR3 is 18 amino acids. Here the CDR3 DNA reads TGTGCCAGCAGTGACGTGAGTAGCGGGAGAACCCACTACAATGAGCAGTTCTTC. It specifies CASSDVSSGRTHYNEQFF.

The chain combines TRBV5-4 with TRBJ2-7, with TRBD2 matching over 14 bases. In germline, CDR1 is SGHNT, CDR2 YYREEE (reference sequence). V gave up 3 bases and J gave up 0 bases; unmatched junction bases: 8. CDR3 length: 18 amino acids. CDR3: CASSSGLAGGLSSYEQYF. Here the CDR3 DNA reads TGTGCCAGCAGCTCCGGACTAGCGGGAGGCCTCAGCTCCTACGAGCAGTACTTC.

Here the CDR3 reads CASSVSGGANTEAFF. The CDR3, as DNA: TGTGCCAGCAGCGTCTCGGGGGGGGCTAACACTGAAGCTTTCTTT. V usage is TRBV9 and J usage is TRBJ1-1, with D maybe TRBD1 (6 bases). Germline V gene sequence: CDR1 SGDLS, CDR2 YYNGEE. The CDR3 consists of 15 residues. Trimming removed 2 bases from V and 2 bases from J, with 13 bases in between.

This clone was observed a handful of times. The chain couples TRBV5-1 to TRBJ1-2, with a weak D call TRBD1 (5 bases). Trimming took 4 bases from V and 4 from J, leaving 14 bases between them. This CDR3 is 14 amino acids long. Germline CDR1 and CDR2: SGHRS and YFSETQ. The CDR3 DNA is TGCGCCAGCAGCCCAGGGACTGGCTCCTATGGCTACACCTTC. Translating gives CASSPGTGSYGYTF.

V usage is TRBV2 and J usage is TRBJ2-7; 7 bases map to TRBD2. The CDR3 sequence is 16 residues long. Germline V gives CDR1 SNHLY, CDR2 FYNNEI. Losses at the gene ends were 7 bases for V and 1 base for J; bases not matched to a gene: 13. The CDR3 spells CASTPERGRMSYEQYF. For the CDR3, the DNA is TGTGCCAGCACCCCCGAGCGGGGTCGAATGTCCTACGAGCAGTACTTC.

The chain carries TRBV29-1 and TRBJ2-1, with TRBD2 matching 12 bases. Germline assignment: CDR1 SQVTM and CDR2 ANQGSEA. V lost 6 bases and J lost 7; bases outside the gene matches: 10. This CDR3 is built from 15 residues. CDR3 nucleotide sequence: TGCAGCGTGGAGGTTGGACTAGCGGGACTTAATGAGCAGTTCTTC. Protein sequence: CSVEVGLAGLNEQFF.

Worth noting for this clone: Other DNA sequences in the same sample also yield this CDR3. This rearrangement joins TRBV2 to TRBJ2-7; D unresolved. V was trimmed by 1 base and J by 4 bases, leaving 5 bases between them. The length of the CDR3 is 12 residues. From germline, CDR1 is SNHLY and CDR2 FYNNEI. The CDR3 protein is CASSEGRYEQYF. CDR3 coding DNA: TGTGCCAGCAGTGAAGGTCGTTACGAGCAGTACTTC. The whole variable domain, filled in from reference TRBV2 and TRBJ2-7, reads EPEVTQTPSHQVTQMGQEVILRCVPISNHLYFYWYRQILGQKVEFLVSFYNNEISEKSEIFDDQFSVERPDGSNFTLKIRSTKLEDSAMYFCASSEGRYEQYFGPGTRLTVT.

CDR3 region: CSVGAGANQPQHF. The CDR3 DNA sequence: TGCAGCGTCGGGGCGGGGGCTAATCAGCCCCAGCATTTT. The V call is TRBV29-1, the J call TRBJ1-5; tentative D call: TRBD1 (6 bases). This CDR3 contains 13 residues. Germline V CDR1 and CDR2: SQVTM, ANQGSEA. V was shortened by 6 bases and J by 4 bases, with 13 bases between the two germline ends.

This chain links TRBV7-9 with TRBJ2-3; the match to TRBD2 covers 13 bases. V dropped 5 bases and J dropped 3; count of bases not matched to a gene: 2. The germline V gene encodes CDR1 SEHNR and CDR2 FQNEAQ (reference sequence). The CDR3 is 15 amino acids. Here the CDR3 reads CASSTTSGGTDTQYF. In nucleotides, the CDR3 is TGTGCCAGCAGCACGACTAGCGGGGGGACAGATACGCAGTATTTT.

V usage is TRBV7-9 and J usage is TRBJ2-5, with 7 bases that match TRBD1. The end of the DNA fits TRBJ2-7 better, so the J call may be wrong. CDR1 and CDR2 from the germline V gene are SEHNR and FQNEAQ (reference sequence). The CDR3 is made up of 14 amino acids. CDR3 sequence: CASSARQGPYEQYF. DNA of the CDR3: TGTGCCAGCAGCGCCCGACAGGGTCCCTACGAGCAGTACTTC.

This chain links TRBV11-2 with TRBJ1-1; D gene unclear. Trimming shortened V by 1 base and J by 4 bases, and 16 bases separated the two germline ends. Germline assignment: CDR1 SGHAT and CDR2 FQNNGV. This CDR3 has 16 residues. The CDR3: CASSLGPRPRGTEAFF. The CDR3 region has the DNA TGTGCCAGCAGCTTAGGTCCACGACCCCGGGGCACTGAAGCTTTCTTT.

The chain links TRBV7-2 to TRBJ2-7; 12 nucleotides align to TRBD2. Germline V gene lookup returns CDR1 SGHTA and CDR2 FQGNSA. V lost 4 bases to trimming and J lost 2 bases; unmatched junction nucleotides: 3. The CDR3 has 15 amino acids. The CDR3 reads CASSWRLAGAYEQYF. DNA for the CDR3: TGTGCCAGCAGCTGGCGACTAGCGGGGGCCTACGAGCAGTACTTC.

J is TRBJ2-5 and V is TRBV5-6; D is possibly TRBD2 (5 bases). Trimming stripped 0 bases from V and 4 bases from J, with 13 bases between. The CDR3 sequence is 15 residues long. The germline V gene has CDR1 SGHDT and CDR2 YYEEEE. The CDR3 loop reads CASSLAGVKGETQYF. CDR3 in DNA: TGTGCCAGCAGCTTGGCCGGGGTTAAAGGAGAGACCCAGTACTTC.

This clone was counted once. The chain has TRBV20-1 and TRBJ2-7; D is unclear. Germline V gene lookup returns CDR1 DFQATT and CDR2 SNEGSKA (reference sequence). Trimming cost V 5 bases and J 6 bases, with 11 bases left between them. This CDR3 is 11 amino acids long. In nucleotides, the CDR3 is TGCAGTGCTCCCCGGGTCCCCGAGCAGTACTTC. Residues: CSAPRVPEQYF.

The chain's CDR3 is CASSSSGGSPNEQFF. Written as DNA, the CDR3 is TGTGCCAGCAGTTCCTCTGGCGGGAGCCCGAATGAGCAGTTCTTC. The genes are TRBV6-6 and TRBJ2-1; TRBD2 aligns across 7 bases. Germline V gene sequence: CDR1 MNHNY, CDR2 SVGAGI (reference sequence). J gave up 7 bases and V 4 bases, and 10 bases lay outside the gene matches. The CDR3 sequence is 15 residues long.